This is a list of T cell receptor beta chains from one sample in a study of control samples from healthy donors and cancer patients. Assay: immunoSEQ multiplex PCR; the TCRdb copy retains only in-frame clones and omits some. The table has about 130,000 clones, around 93% seen once. The specimen was PBMCs. The receptors originated from a man over 45 with head and neck cancer. Each CDR3 is given with its conserved first and last residue. D genes are given only for firm matches. Clone size is stated in some rows and not others, as once, few, many or a class when expanded.

clone size: -; V gene: TRBV2; D gene: -; J gene: TRBJ2-7; CDR3 DNA: TGTGCCAGCAGTGATTACCGGGTAGGGGAGCAGTACTTC; CDR3 protein: CASSDYRVGEQYF
clone size: -; V gene: TRBV2; D gene: -; J gene: TRBJ2-7; CDR3 DNA: TGTGCCAGCACCACGGGACACGACTCCTACGAGCAGTACTTC; CDR3 protein: CASTTGHDSYEQYF
clone size: -; V gene: TRBV7-2; D gene: -; J gene: TRBJ1-1; CDR3 DNA: TGTGCCAGCAGCTGGGGTCTAAGGGACACTGAAGCTTTCTTT; CDR3 protein: CASSWGLRDTEAFF
clone size: -; V gene: TRBV19; D gene: TRBD1; J gene: TRBJ2-7; CDR3 DNA: TGTGCCAGTAGTCCAGGACAGGGAGGCTACGAGCAGTACTTC; CDR3 protein: CASSPGQGGYEQYF
clone size: -; V gene: TRBV19; D gene: -; J gene: TRBJ2-7; CDR3 DNA: TGTGCCAGTAGTCAGAGAAGCACCTACGAGCAGTACTTC; CDR3 protein: CASSQRSTYEQYF
clone size: -; V gene: TRBV19; D gene: -; J gene: TRBJ1-2; CDR3 DNA: TGTGCCAGTAGACTTAACTATGGCTACACCTTC; CDR3 protein: CASRLNYGYTF
clone size: -; V gene: TRBV3-1/TRBV3-2; D gene: -; J gene: TRBJ1-1; CDR3 DNA: TGTGCCAGCAGCCTAGCTTTGGGGCTAAACACTGAAGCTTTCTTT; CDR3 protein: CASSLALGLNTEAFF
clone size: -; V gene: TRBV7-2; D gene: -; J gene: TRBJ1-1; CDR3 DNA: TGTGCCAGCAGCTTAGTAAACATAGGGGTGCTACTCTTT; CDR3 protein: CASSLVNIGVLLF
clone size: -; V gene: TRBV7-9; D gene: -; J gene: TRBJ1-2; CDR3 DNA: TGTGCCAGCAGCCTCGGACTTGCACCCAACTATGGCTACACCTTC; CDR3 protein: CASSLGLAPNYGYTF
clone size: -; V gene: TRBV7-2; D gene: -; J gene: TRBJ1-1; CDR3 DNA: TGTGCCAGCAGCTTAGACTGGGGGCGCGGGGGTAAGACTGAAGCTTTCTTT; CDR3 protein: CASSLDWGRGGKTEAFF
clone size: -; V gene: TRBV24-1; D gene: TRBD2; J gene: TRBJ2-1; CDR3 DNA: TGTGCCACCAGTGATTTATCGTCTAGCGGAGGTTTCCACAATGAGCAGTTCTTC; CDR3 protein: CATSDLSSSGGFHNEQFF
clone size: -; V gene: TRBV7-2; D gene: -; J gene: TRBJ1-5; CDR3 DNA: TGTGCCAGCAGCTTAGCGGGGGCTCTGGGCAATCAGCCCCAGCATTTT; CDR3 protein: CASSLAGALGNQPQHF
clone size: once; V gene: TRBV29-1; D gene: -; J gene: TRBJ2-1; CDR3 DNA: TGCAGCGTTTTCTACAATGAGCAGTTCTTC; CDR3 protein: CSVFYNEQFF
clone size: -; V gene: TRBV6-6; D gene: -; J gene: TRBJ2-7; CDR3 DNA: TGTGCCAGCAGTTACGACGACCACCAGTACGAGCAGTACTTC; CDR3 protein: CASSYDDHQYEQYF
clone size: -; V gene: TRBV4-3; D gene: -; J gene: TRBJ1-2; CDR3 DNA: TGCGCCAGCAGCCAAGGGAAGGGAGGCTATGGCTACACCTTC; CDR3 protein: CASSQGKGGYGYTF
clone size: -; V gene: TRBV2; D gene: -; J gene: TRBJ1-5; CDR3 DNA: TGTGCCAGCAGTGAGGGGTTCTCGGTCAATCAGCCCCAGCATTTT; CDR3 protein: CASSEGFSVNQPQHF
clone size: -; V gene: TRBV12-3/TRBV12-4; D gene: TRBD1; J gene: TRBJ1-2; CDR3 DNA: TGTGCCAGCAGCCCGGGACAGGGGGATGGCTACACCTTC; CDR3 protein: CASSPGQGDGYTF
clone size: -; V gene: TRBV6-5; D gene: TRBD1; J gene: TRBJ1-4; CDR3 DNA: TGTGCCAGTAGACAGGGCGGTGAAAAACTGTTTTTT; CDR3 protein: CASRQGGEKLFF
clone size: -; V gene: TRBV28; D gene: -; J gene: TRBJ2-5; CDR3 DNA: TGTGCCAGCAGTTCTAGGGGGGGCCGAGAGACCCAGTACTTC; CDR3 protein: CASSSRGGRETQYF
clone size: -; V gene: TRBV3-1/TRBV3-2; D gene: -; J gene: TRBJ1-2; CDR3 DNA: TGTGCCAGCAGCCAAGATCGAGGGAAGCTTAACTATGGCTACACCTTC; CDR3 protein: CASSQDRGKLNYGYTF
clone size: -; V gene: TRBV24-1; D gene: TRBD2; J gene: TRBJ2-5; CDR3 DNA: TGTGCCACCAGTGACCCTGCCGGACTAGCGGGGGCCAAAGAGACCCAGTACTTC; CDR3 protein: CATSDPAGLAGAKETQYF
clone size: -; V gene: TRBV3-1/TRBV3-2; D gene: -; J gene: TRBJ2-1; CDR3 DNA: TGTGCCAGCAGCCAAGATTGGGGTGAGCAGTTCTTC; CDR3 protein: CASSQDWGEQFF
clone size: -; V gene: TRBV19; D gene: -; J gene: TRBJ2-3; CDR3 DNA: TGTGCCAGTAGTATAGCGGGCAGCCTGGGTACGCAGTATTTT; CDR3 protein: CASSIAGSLGTQYF
clone size: -; V gene: TRBV10-3; D gene: -; J gene: TRBJ2-7; CDR3 DNA: TGTGCCATCAAGGATTTTGCAGGGTCCTACGAGCAGTACTTC; CDR3 protein: CAIKDFAGSYEQYF
clone size: -; V gene: TRBV5-1; D gene: -; J gene: TRBJ2-3; CDR3 DNA: TGCGCCAGCAGCTTGGGAGCGCGGGTTGACACAGATACGCAGTATTTT; CDR3 protein: CASSLGARVDTDTQYF
clone size: -; V gene: TRBV7-9; D gene: -; J gene: TRBJ1-6; CDR3 DNA: TGTGCCAGCAGCTTAGAGGGAAAGTATAATTCACCCCTCCACTTT; CDR3 protein: CASSLEGKYNSPLHF
clone size: once; V gene: TRBV9; D gene: -; J gene: TRBJ2-2; CDR3 DNA: TGTGCCAGCAGCCCCCCCGGCAGGGTCGGTGGGACCGGGGAGCTGTTTTTT; CDR3 protein: CASSPPGRVGGTGELFF
clone size: -; V gene: TRBV7-9; D gene: -; J gene: TRBJ1-1; CDR3 DNA: TGTGCCAGCAGGCTAAGGGTCGACACTGAAGCTTTCTTT; CDR3 protein: CASRLRVDTEAFF
clone size: -; V gene: TRBV20-1; D gene: -; J gene: TRBJ1-1; CDR3 DNA: TGCAGTGCGCCCATGAACACTGAAGCTTTCTTT; CDR3 protein: CSAPMNTEAFF